A single sample gave rise to the 12 T cell receptor beta chains below, sequenced in a study of cytomegalovirus exposure and HLA in healthy donors. Using immunoSEQ multiplex PCR, the repertoire was profiled, and TCRdb retains in-frame clones only, with some absent. This table has 300,000 to 400,000 clones, 88% appearing once. Sequencing used PBMCs. These receptors were taken from a man aged 25-40 years in good health and CMV-seronegative.

The rearrangement links TRBV14 to TRBJ2-3; 11 bases line up with TRBD2. The germline gives CDR1 SGHDN, CDR2 FVKESK. This CDR3 has 16 residues. The V and J ends lost 0 bases and 6 bases, in that order; junction bases with no gene match: 5. The CDR3 protein is CASSQDSGGARDTQYF. CDR3 nucleotide sequence: TGTGCCAGCAGCCAAGATAGCGGGGGGGCCCGGGATACGCAGTATTTT.

This rearrangement joins TRBV15 to TRBJ2-5; maybe TRBD1 (6 bases). The germline gives CDR1 LNHNV, CDR2 YYDKDF (reference sequence). Trimming took 1 base from V and 5 from J, leaving 17 bases between them. The CDR3 is 16 amino acids. The CDR3 spells CATSRAGTPLRETQYF. CDR3 sequence (DNA): TGTGCCACCAGCAGAGCCGGGACACCTCTACGGGAGACCCAGTACTTC.

This clone was seen only once. The V and J genes are TRBV9 and TRBJ2-1; a possible D gene is TRBD2 (5 bases). The V end lost 5 bases, the J end lost 0 bases, and 18 bases lay between the germline ends. This CDR3 contains 17 residues. CDR1 is SGDLS, CDR2 YYNGEE, per germline. The CDR3 DNA sequence: TGTGCCAGCAGGAAGGCTGAGGGCCTTACCTCCTACAATGAGCAGTTCTTC. This translates into CASRKAEGLTSYNEQFF.

J is TRBJ2-3 and V is TRBV7-2; no clear D. V was trimmed by 0 bases and J by 2 bases, leaving 12 bases between them. The CDR3 spans 16 residues. The germline gives CDR1 SGHTA, CDR2 FQGNSA. CDR3 sequence reads: CASSLAPSINTDTQYF. DNA of the CDR3: TGTGCCAGCAGCTTAGCGCCATCTATAAACACAGATACGCAGTATTTT. The full variable domain, in which reference TRBV7-2 and TRBJ2-3 provide the parts outside the CDR3, is GAGVSQSPSNKVTEKGKDVELRCDPISGHTALYWYRQSLGQGLEFLIYFQGNSAPDKSGLPSDRFSAERTGGSVSTLTIQRTQQEDSAVYLCASSLAPSINTDTQYFGPGTRLTVL.

The chain is built from TRBV6-1 and TRBJ1-5; TRBD1 agrees at 7 bases. CDR3 length: 14 residues. The junction had 3 bases not matched to a gene; V was cut back by 6 bases and J by 1 base. Germline V lookup: CDR1 MNHNS, CDR2 SASEGT. For the CDR3, the DNA is TGTGCCAGCAGGGTGGGACAGAGCAATCAGCCCCAGCATTTT. It translates to CASRVGQSNQPQHF.

With regard to this clone: Its ends do not fully match the called genes, so a read error is possible. CDR3 region: CASSERLAADLHF. The CDR3 region has the DNA TGCGCCAGCAGTGAGCGGTTGGCAGCGGATCTACATTTT. V usage is TRBV10-2 and J usage is TRBJ1-3; D is undetermined. CDR1 and CDR2 (germline): WSHSY, SAAADI. This CDR3 has 13 residues.

This clone was picked up one time. The sample holds other DNA sequences that translate to the same CDR3. The V gene is TRBV19, the J gene TRBJ2-3, with 7 positions matching TRBD1. This CDR3 is 13 amino acids long. Germline lookup yields CDR1 LNHDA and CDR2 SQIVND (reference sequence). J was trimmed by 5 bases and V by 5 bases; bases with no gene match: 4. The CDR3 reads CASSPNRGDTQYF. In nucleotides, the CDR3 is TGTGCCAGTAGTCCGAACAGGGGAGATACGCAGTATTTT.

This chain joins TRBV6-1 and TRBJ2-7; D unresolved. Trimming pared 0 bases from V and 2 bases from J, leaving 11 bases between. Germline CDR1 MNHNS, CDR2 SASEGT. This CDR3 has 15 residues. CDR3 loop: CASSEAVLSTYEQYF. The CDR3 DNA reads TGTGCCAGCAGTGAAGCGGTGTTGAGTACCTACGAGCAGTACTTC.

In this sample, this clone turned up many times. The chain is built from TRBV2 and TRBJ2-1; 11 bases are shared with TRBD2. Germline CDR1 is SNHLY and CDR2 is FYNNEI. The CDR3 extends over 16 amino acids. The V and J ends lost 5 bases and 4 bases, in that order; junction bases with no gene match: 7. The CDR3 is CASSPQTSGTYNEQFF. CDR3 sequence (DNA): TGTGCCAGCAGTCCCCAGACTAGCGGGACTTACAATGAGCAGTTCTTC. Filled out from reference TRBV2 and TRBJ2-1, the complete variable domain reads EPEVTQTPSHQVTQMGQEVILRCVPISNHLYFYWYRQILGQKVEFLVSFYNNEISEKSEIFDDQFSVERPDGSNFTLKIRSTKLEDSAMYFCASSPQTSGTYNEQFFGPGTRLTVL.

The chain carries TRBV7-9 and TRBJ1-1; 9 nucleotides match TRBD1. This CDR3 contains 16 residues. Germline V gene sequence: CDR1 SEHNR, CDR2 FQNEAQ (reference sequence). V dropped 5 bases and J dropped 4; count of bases not matched to a gene: 11. The CDR3, as DNA: TGTGCCAGCAGCCACACGTCGGGACAGGGCGGCACTGAAGCTTTCTTT. Amino acids: CASSHTSGQGGTEAFF.

The rearrangement joins TRBV14 to TRBJ2-3; a possible D gene is TRBD2 (6 bases). V was trimmed by 4 bases and J by 9 bases, leaving 8 bases between them. The CDR3 runs to 11 residues. Germline V gene lookup returns CDR1 SGHDN and CDR2 FVKESK. CDR3 amino acids: CASSRGVTQYF. The CDR3 DNA follows: TGTGCCAGCAGCCGGGGGGTCACGCAGTATTTT. Variable domain in full (rest from reference TRBV14 and TRBJ2-3): EAGVTQFPSHSVIEKGQTVTLRCDPISGHDNLYWYRRVMGKEIKFLLHFVKESKQDESGMPNNRFLAERTGGTYSTLKVQPAELEDSGVYFCASSRGVTQYFGPGTRLTVL.

The chain couples TRBV11-2 to TRBJ2-6; D might be TRBD1 (5 bases). V gave up 4 bases and J gave up 4 bases, with 11 bases separating them. The germline V gene encodes CDR1 SGHAT and CDR2 FQNNGV. The CDR3 is 15 amino acids. CDR3 in DNA: TGTGCCAGCAGCTATGTAGGGGCCGGGGCCAACGTCCTGACTTTC. Amino acids: CASSYVGAGANVLTF.